The rows below give T cell receptor beta chains drawn from one sample of a study of blood T cells in healthy people across ages. TCRdb independently ran MiXCR on the 5' RACE reads; one entry per CDR3 protein. The table lists over 1,500,000 distinct CDR3 sequences, roughly two fifths of them singletons. Material: blood. Receptors were obtained from a human donor in good health. Both conserved end residues are part of each CDR3. The order of the fields is clone size, J gene, V gene, D gene, CDR3 DNA, CDR3 protein. A D gene is named only where the DNA matches it firmly. Clone size, where shown, is once, few, many, or a class for clones that have expanded.

few | TRBJ1-1 | TRBV10-3 | NA | TGTGCCATCAGCGAGACAACCACTGAAGCTTTCTTT | CAISETTTEAFF
NA | TRBJ2-7 | TRBV6-2/TRBV6-3 | NA | TGTGCCAGCAGAGGGCCCAGCCCTCACGAGCAGTACTTC | CASRGPSPHEQYF
NA | TRBJ2-1 | TRBV29-1 | NA | TGCAGCGCTCTTTGGGGATACAATGAGCAGTTCTTC | CSALWGYNEQFF
few | TRBJ2-5 | TRBV12-3/TRBV12-4 | NA | TGTGCCAGCACCCTCGAGGGGGAGACCCAGTACTTC | CASTLEGETQYF
NA | TRBJ1-1 | TRBV4-2 | NA | TGTGCCAGCAGCCAACCCGGACGGACTCGCACTGAAGCTTTCTTT | CASSQPGRTRTEAFF
few | TRBJ1-2 | TRBV6-5 | TRBD1 | TGTGCCAGCAGTTACTCATGGACAGGACGGAACTATGGCTACACCTTC | CASSYSWTGRNYGYTF
NA | TRBJ2-7 | TRBV7-2 | NA | TGTGCCAGCAGTTCGTATTCCGGGACCGAGTGGTACGAGCAGTACTTC | CASSSYSGTEWYEQYF
NA | TRBJ1-2 | TRBV20-1 | NA | TGCAGTGCTAGCCGGGACGTAGCTAACTATGGCTACACCTTC | CSASRDVANYGYTF
NA | TRBJ1-1 | TRBV7-2 | NA | TGTGCCAGCAGCCCGCTTTTAGACACTGGAGCTTTCTTT | CASSPLLDTGAFF
NA | TRBJ1-1 | TRBV7-2 | NA | TGTGCCAGCAGCTCGGTTCGGCGGGGGGCGGGCACTGAAGCTTTCTTT | CASSSVRRGAGTEAFF
NA | TRBJ2-1 | TRBV7-3 | NA | TGTGCCAGCAGATATCAAACCGGGACCGAGCAGTTCTTC | CASRYQTGTEQFF
NA | TRBJ2-7 | TRBV4-2 | NA | TGTGCCAGCAGCCAAGAGCAGACTAGCTACGAGCAGTACTTC | CASSQEQTSYEQYF
few | TRBJ2-7 | TRBV14 | NA | TGTGCCAGCAGCCAAGACCTTAGGAACAATTACGAGCAGTACTTC | CASSQDLRNNYEQYF
NA | TRBJ2-1 | TRBV7-3 | NA | TGTGCCAGCACCTTGGGGGGCTCGAGCTCCTACAATGAGCAGTTCTTC | CASTLGGSSSYNEQFF
many | TRBJ2-5 | TRBV11-2 | TRBD1 | TGTGCCAGCAGCTCATGGGACAGTCAAGAGACCCAGTACTTC | CASSSWDSQETQYF
NA | TRBJ2-7 | TRBV6-5 | NA | TGTGCCAGCAGTTACTCGATTGGGGTAACTACCTACGGGCAGTACTTC | CASSYSIGVTTYGQYF
NA | TRBJ2-7 | TRBV29-1 | NA | TGCAGCGTTGGAGTAACAGGGATTCACGAGCAGTACTTC | CSVGVTGIHEQYF
few | TRBJ2-1 | TRBV20-1 | TRBD2 | TGCAGTGCTTCCGGGACTACAACCTACAATGAGCAGTTCTTC | CSASGTTTYNEQFF
NA | TRBJ2-7 | TRBV5-1 | NA | TGCGCCAGCAGCTTGGATGTAGGTTGCGAGCAGTACTTC | CASSLDVGCEQYF